This paragraph covers one T cell receptor (beta chain) sequence. Its antigen is not known. The sample belongs to a study of cytomegalovirus exposure and HLA in healthy donors. Unmatched junction bases numbered 25, after V lost 3 bases and J lost 1 base. Germline values: CDR1 MGHRA, CDR2 YSYEKL. There are 22 residues in the CDR3. This PCR relied on a set of 60 Vbeta primers and 13 Jbeta primers. Using immunoSEQ multiplex PCR, the repertoire was profiled, and TCRdb retains in-frame clones only, with some absent. The sample holds about 180,000 clones, around 79% seen once. Whole-study findings and limits: A previous analysis found most TCR beta V segments productive roughly 87% or roughly 30% of the time. Researchers counted around 180 TCR beta chains as cytomegalovirus-associated. Rarity marked most TCR sequences, yet some public TCRs occurred in many donors.

Sequenced: PBMCs. The chain is built from TRBV4-1 and TRBJ2-7; 9 bases match TRBD2. The sequence derives from a woman in her forties or fifties in good health and CMV-seronegative. The CDR3 loop is CASSHPGGSGRTPSQGSYEQYF. The CDR3 nucleotides are TGCGCCAGCAGCCACCCAGGGGGGAGCGGGAGGACCCCCAGTCAGGGATCCTACGAGCAGTACTTC.